The 5 T cell receptor beta chains in this list originate from one sample, sequenced in a study of OX40 agonist ivuxolimab in advanced cancers. Repertoires were generated with immunoSEQ multiplex PCR, while TCRdb's copy carries only in-frame clones and drops some. The profile shows some 34,000 clones, around 84% of them singletons. This sample comprised CD4+ or CD8+ T cells sorted from blood, obtained in a trial of the OX40 agonist ivuxolimab. The receptors stem from an adult with an advanced solid tumor such as melanoma, head and neck, liver or kidney cancer.

The gene calls are TRBV28 and TRBJ2-3; TRBD1 matches 7 bases. Germline trimming cut 2 bases from V and 0 bases from J; bases unmatched to any gene: 2. Germline V lookup: CDR1 MDHEN, CDR2 SYDVKM. This CDR3 has 15 residues. DNA for the CDR3: TGTGCCAGCAGTTTAACAGGGGCGAGCACAGATACGCAGTATTTT. Amino acid sequence: CASSLTGASTDTQYF.

The genes are TRBV7-6 and TRBJ1-6, with 7 bases that match TRBD1. Germline CDR1 reads SGHVS; CDR2 reads FNYEAQ. The CDR3 runs to 18 residues. V gave up 7 bases and J gave up 7 bases; unmatched junction bases: 19. The CDR3 spells CASTAVPKGQLGNSPLHF. The CDR3 coding sequence is TGTGCCAGCACGGCCGTACCGAAGGGACAGTTGGGGAATTCACCCCTCCACTTT.

This clone was picked up many times. The V gene is TRBV28, the J gene TRBJ2-1; 10 bases match TRBD2. Trimming at V came to 10 bases and at J to 10 bases, leaving 4 bases not matched to a gene. The CDR3 has 11 amino acids. Germline CDR1 and CDR2: MDHEN and SYDVKM. CDR3: CAILAGSEQFF. CDR3 nucleotide sequence: TGTGCCATACTAGCGGGGAGCGAGCAGTTCTTC.

This chain uses TRBV6-4 with TRBJ2-2; 9 bases are shared with TRBD2. J gave up 5 bases and V 6 bases, and 10 bases lay outside the gene matches. CDR1 is MRHNA, CDR2 SNTAGT, per germline. The length of the CDR3 is 16 residues. The CDR3 sequence is CASSPRVAGDTGELFF. CDR3 DNA: TGTGCCAGCAGCCCCCGGGTAGCGGGAGATACCGGGGAGCTGTTTTTT.

This sequence joins TRBV18 and TRBJ2-5; D is uncertain. This CDR3 region has 14 residues. Germline assignment: CDR1 KGHSH and CDR2 LQKENI. Trimming left V 2 bases short and J 5 bases short, with 12 bases between. The CDR3 loop is CASSPFRVRETQYF. The CDR3 coding sequence is TGTGCCAGCTCACCATTCCGAGTTCGCGAGACCCAGTACTTC.